This TCR beta chain was sequenced in a study of somatic mutations in cytotoxic T cells in rheumatoid arthritis. At the level of the study: At nearly 100% purity, some V beta antibody-stained T-cell populations were flow-sorted, and these included V beta1+ cells that were sequenced for TCRB.

The table lists this clone with a few counts. Its antigen remains unknown. Regarding the study as a whole: Of under 85 patients, seven to nine had a largest CD8+ clone that exceeded 20% of CD8+ cells. Measured CD8+ T-cell clonality, a value compared between rheumatoid arthritis patients and age-matched healthy controls, did not differ significantly.

V was shortened by 4 bases and J by 7 bases, with 13 bases between the two germline ends. The CDR3 runs to 13 residues. Germline V gene data show CDR1 as SGHKS and CDR2 as YYEKEE (reference sequence). Assay used: immunoSEQ multiplex PCR; TCRdb lists only in-frame clones, some missing. The table has about 16,000 clones, over 80% seen once; the top ten hold 10%. Specimen: CD8+ T cells sorted from blood. The chain carries TRBV5-5 and TRBJ2-3, with a tentative D call TRBD1 (5 bases). This receptor was taken from an adult with rheumatoid arthritis. The CDR3 nucleotides are TGTGCCAGCAGCCTGTACCCAGGGCATACGCAGTATTTT. Its protein product is CASSLYPGHTQYF.